Presented here are 10 T cell receptor beta chains from one specimen sequenced in a study of blood T cell repertoires in COVID-19. Measured with immunoSEQ multiplex PCR; TCRdb has only the in-frame clones, and not every one. The sample contains a few hundred thousand clones, around four fifths of which appear only once. The sample consisted of peripheral blood. Receptors were obtained from a woman of 80 years or more with COVID-19, enrolled during active disease.

V and J are TRBV2 and TRBJ1-1, with 7 bases lining up with TRBD1. Trimming took 7 bases from V and 6 from J; bases not matched to a gene: 8. Germline CDR1 is SNHLY and CDR2 is FYNNEI. The CDR3 is 13 amino acids. CDR3 sequence: CASTTTGFAEAFF. The CDR3 nucleotides read TGTGCCAGCACTACGACAGGGTTCGCTGAAGCTTTCTTT.

The chain recombines TRBV6-5 with TRBJ1-4; tentative D call: TRBD1 (5 bases). V lost 4 bases and J lost 9, with 15 bases in between. Germline loops: CDR1 MNHEY, CDR2 SVGAGI. The length of the CDR3 is 14 residues. CDR3 sequence (DNA): TGTGCCAGCAGTTCTAGGCAGGGCGATAAAAAACTGTTTTTT. Translated, it gives CASSSRQGDKKLFF.

The J gene is TRBJ2-3, the V gene TRBV20-1, with D perhaps TRBD2 (6 bases). The V and J ends lost 3 bases and 6 bases respectively, with 16 bases between them. Per germline, CDR1 DFQATT and CDR2 SNEGSKA (reference sequence). The CDR3 is 14 residues long. The CDR3 DNA sequence: TGCAGTGCTAGTTCTTGGGAGGCAGGCGATACGCAGTATTTT. Amino acids: CSASSWEAGDTQYF.

V gene TRBV27 combines with J gene TRBJ1-2, with D maybe TRBD1 (5 bases). Germline V gene sequence: CDR1 MNHEY, CDR2 SMNVEV (reference sequence). The CDR3 totals 13 residues. V was pared by 7 bases and J by 2 bases, with 11 bases between. CDR3 sequence: CASKMTENYGYTF. In DNA, the CDR3 is TGTGCCAGCAAAATGACAGAAAACTATGGCTACACCTTC.

The chain recombines TRBV7-8 with TRBJ1-1; weak D call: TRBD1 (6 bases). The CDR3 sequence is 13 residues long. The germline CDR1 and CDR2 sequences are SGHVS and FQNEAQ. V was cut by 6 bases and J by 3 bases, with 11 bases left in between. Written as DNA, the CDR3 is TGTGCCAGCAGGAAAGGGGGGGACACTGAAGCTTTCTTT. Its translation is CASRKGGDTEAFF.

The V call is TRBV6-5, the J call TRBJ2-7, with TRBD1 as a possible D gene (5 bases). V lost 0 bases, J lost 2 bases, and 14 bases lay in between. The CDR3 is 16 amino acids. Germline V CDR1 and CDR2: MNHEY, SVGAGI. CDR3 coding DNA: TGTGCCAGCAGTTACTCATCTGCAGGGTGGACCTACGAGCAGTACTTC. It is translated as CASSYSSAGWTYEQYF.

The chain uses TRBV9 and TRBJ2-2; D is undetermined. The germline V gene has CDR1 SGDLS and CDR2 YYNGEE. V lost 4 bases and J 6 bases, leaving 16 bases between the germline ends. The CDR3 runs to 15 residues. The CDR3 reads CASSQIAQHPGELFF. CDR3 bases: TGTGCCAGCAGCCAAATAGCCCAGCATCCCGGGGAGCTGTTTTTT.

This clone was counted a few times. The chain carries TRBV28 and TRBJ1-2; D is possibly TRBD1 (6 bases). The CDR3 totals 16 residues. CDR1 is MDHEN and CDR2 is SYDVKM in the germline V gene. V dropped 2 bases and J dropped 4 bases, with 17 bases sitting between them. The CDR3 bases are TGTGCCAGCAGTTTAGGCGGCGGGGGGCGAAGCTATGGCTACACCTTC. It translates to CASSLGGGGRSYGYTF.

The chain has TRBV18 and TRBJ2-7; 7 bases are shared with TRBD2. Germline CDR1 is KGHSH and CDR2 is LQKENI. V was clipped by 3 bases and J by 3 bases; unmatched bases: 5. The CDR3 contains 14 residues. CDR3 sequence reads: CASSPGPGGYEQYF. Here the CDR3 DNA reads TGTGCCAGCTCACCGGGACCGGGAGGCTACGAGCAGTACTTC. Combining the CDR3 with reference TRBV18 and TRBJ2-7 gives the whole variable domain NAGVMQNPRHLVRRRGQEARLRCSPMKGHSHVYWYRQLPEEGLKFMVYLQKENIIDESGMPKERFSAEFPKEGPSILRIQQVVRGDSAAYFCASSPGPGGYEQYFGPGTRLTVT.

This clone came up a few times. The chain joins TRBV16 to TRBJ1-5; TRBD1 matches at 8 bases. CDR1 and CDR2 (germline): KGHSY, FQNENV. The CDR3 is 13 amino acids. J gave up 7 bases and V 4 bases, and 3 bases lay outside the gene matches. CDR3 sequence: CASSPGGWQPQHF. The CDR3 DNA sequence: TGTGCCAGCAGCCCAGGGGGCTGGCAGCCCCAGCATTTT.